One sample yielded the 6 T cell receptor beta chains listed below, sequenced in a study of blood T cell repertoires in COVID-19. The assay was immunoSEQ multiplex PCR, and TCRdb's table has in-frame clones only and misses some. The sample yields 300,000 to 350,000 clones, 86% seen once. The sequencing input was PBMCs or T cells enriched from blood (not recorded which). Receptors were obtained from a woman in her thirties or forties with acute COVID-19.

The V call is TRBV7-6, the J call TRBJ1-2; D possibly corresponds to TRBD1 (5 bases). The V end was cut by 2 bases, the J end by 2 bases, with 15 bases between. Germline V lookup: CDR1 SGHVS, CDR2 FNYEAQ. CDR3 length equals 16 residues. CDR3 DNA: TGTGCCAGCAGCTTATCGCCCGCGGGGGGGAACTATGGCTACACCTTC. Protein: CASSLSPAGGNYGYTF.

This chain uses TRBV11-2 with TRBJ2-5; perhaps TRBD1 as D (5 bases). Trimming took off 5 bases at V and 1 base at J, with 8 bases between the two ends. This CDR3 has 13 amino acids. Per germline, CDR1 SGHAT and CDR2 FQNNGV. This chain's CDR3 is CASSKTVQETQYF. CDR3 in DNA: TGTGCCAGCAGCAAGACAGTCCAAGAGACCCAGTACTTC.

The V call is TRBV7-2, the J call TRBJ1-1; D gene unclear. Germline V gene lookup returns CDR1 SGHTA and CDR2 FQGNSA. Trimming removed 2 bases from V and 4 bases from J, with 14 bases in between. The CDR3 is 15 amino acids. The CDR3 nucleotides are TGTGCCAGCAGCTTATCAACAAGATCTAGCACTGAAGCTTTCTTT. Encoded protein: CASSLSTRSSTEAFF.

This chain connects TRBV5-8 to TRBJ1-5; 7 nucleotides match TRBD1. This CDR3 region has 16 residues. Germline-derived CDR1 and CDR2 are SGHTS and YDEGEE. Germline trimming cut 0 bases from V and 0 bases from J; bases unmatched to any gene: 3. The CDR3 spells CASSLGDSDSNQPQHF. DNA for the CDR3: TGTGCCAGCAGCTTGGGGGACAGCGATAGCAATCAGCCCCAGCATTTT.

The chain links TRBV6-5 to TRBJ1-2; 9 bases align to TRBD1. The germline CDR1 and CDR2 sequences are MNHEY and SVGAGI. The CDR3 is 14 residues long. With V trimmed by 8 bases and J by 7 bases, 11 bases remained unmatched. CDR3 nucleotides: TGTGCCAGCTCACGAAAAGGGGACAGGGCTGGCTACACCTTC. This translates into CASSRKGDRAGYTF.

V gene TRBV6-5 combines with J gene TRBJ1-1, with D possibly matching TRBD1 (5 bases). Germline CDR1 MNHEY, CDR2 SVGAGI. The CDR3 sequence is 14 residues long. Trimming shortened V by 5 bases and J by 3 bases, and 13 bases separated the two germline ends. The CDR3 protein is CASSLLGVDTEAFF. In DNA form, the CDR3 reads TGTGCCAGCAGTCTTCTAGGGGTCGACACTGAAGCTTTCTTT.